This TCR beta chain was recorded in a study of cytomegalovirus exposure and HLA in healthy donors. About the study: The same platform was used for the 120 validation repertoires and the 500 to 700 first-cohort repertoires, a later analysis reported.

Concerning this clone: Antigen: not known.

General observations from the study: The tendency of first-cohort TCR clusters to co-occur in the 100 to 150 validation repertoires was identified by a subsequent analysis. Reports credit the classifier with highly specific, highly sensitive diagnosis of cytomegalovirus status. Specificity for CMV antigens was confirmed in vitro for a few of the CMV-associated chains.

V lost 3 bases, J lost 6 bases, and 9 bases stayed unmatched. The CDR3 contains 15 residues. The germline CDR1 and CDR2 sequences are SGHTA and FQGTGA. Measured with immunoSEQ multiplex PCR; TCRdb has only the in-frame clones, and not every one. The table records some 46,000 clones, around 90% of them present only once. The chain joins TRBV7-3 to TRBJ1-1, with TRBD1 identical over 8 bases. The sequence derives from a man aged 18-30 years in good health and CMV-seronegative. Sequences were obtained from PBMCs. In DNA, the CDR3 is TGTGCCAGCAGCTTGGTATCAGGGGGCCGGGCTGAAGCTTTCTTT. This codes for CASSLVSGGRAEAFF.